The rows below give T cell receptor beta chains drawn from one sample of a study of CD8+CD57+ T cells in acquired aplastic anemia. TCRdb re-called the reads through MiXCR, storing one row per CDR3 protein. The sample records about 290,000 distinct CDR3 sequences, 45% to 65% being singletons. The sequencing input was sorted CD4+, CD8+, or CD8+CD57+ T cells (not recorded which) from PBMCs. All receptors derive from a human donor with aplastic anemia. Both conserved end residues are part of each CDR3. Each record gives: D gene, V gene, clone size, J gene, CDR3 DNA, CDR3 protein. D genes are given only for firm matches. Not all rows give a size; the values are once, few, many and, for expanded clones, a class.

>.|TRBV2|.|TRBJ2-2
TGTGCCAGCATCTCCGGGGGGCTAACGAACACCGGGGAGCTGTTTTTT
CASISGGLTNTGELFF
>.|TRBV2|few|TRBJ1-1
TGTGCCAGCAGTGAAGCGCTTGGGGGGCACACTGAAGCTTTCTTT
CASSEALGGHTEAFF
>.|TRBV20-1|.|TRBJ2-7
TGCAGTGCTAGAGGTCCCTCCGGTACCGACGAGCAGTACTTC
CSARGPSGTDEQYF
>.|TRBV4-1|.|TRBJ2-7
TGCGCCAGCAGCCAAGTTGCACTAGCTTCCGCCTACGAGCAGTACTTC
CASSQVALASAYEQYF
>TRBD2|TRBV6-1|many|TRBJ2-3
TGTGCCAGCGTAAGGGACTATTCAACAGGTACGCAGTATTTT
CASVRDYSTGTQYF
>TRBD1|TRBV5-1|many|TRBJ2-1
TGCGCCAGCAGCCTAACGGGACAGAACTACAATGAGCAGTTCTTC
CASSLTGQNYNEQFF
>TRBD1|TRBV5-1|.|TRBJ2-7
TGCGCCAGCAGCTTGGGGAGCCGGGACAGGCGATCCTACGAGCAGTACTTC
CASSLGSRDRRSYEQYF
>TRBD2|TRBV20-1|.|TRBJ2-1
TGCAGTGCTAAGGGACTAGCGAGGAATGAGCAGTTCTTC
CSAKGLARNEQFF
>.|TRBV7-3|.|TRBJ2-5
TGTGCCAGCAGCGTCCGTCCCGTGGTCTCGGGGAGTACCCAGTACTTC
CASSVRPVVSGSTQYF
>.|TRBV24-1|.|TRBJ2-1
TGTGCCACCAGTGATTTGCCCGGACGGAGGTTCTTC
CATSDLPGRRFF
>TRBD2|TRBV20-1|.|TRBJ2-3
TGCAGTGCTAGGCCAGCGGGACTAGCGACAGATACGCAGTATTTT
CSARPAGLATDTQYF
>.|TRBV10-1|.|TRBJ2-7
TGCGCCCCCATTCGGTGGCGATCCCTTTCCTACGAGCAGTACTTC
CAPIRWRSLSYEQYF
>.|TRBV24-1|few|TRBJ2-1
TGTGCCACCAGTGAGCCCACAGGCGATGAGCAGTTCTTC
CATSEPTGDEQFF
>TRBD1|TRBV7-3|few|TRBJ2-3
TGTGCCAGCAGTTCGTCCGCAGGGGGATCCACAGATACGCAGTATTTT
CASSSSAGGSTDTQYF
>.|TRBV2|.|TRBJ2-3
TGTGCCAGACAGAAGGCGGTGAGCACAGATACGCAGTATTTT
CARQKAVSTDTQYF
>.|TRBV6-5|many|TRBJ1-6
TGTGCCAGCAGTCGGGGGATGTCGATTAATTCACCCCTCCACTTT
CASSRGMSINSPLHF
>.|TRBV15|few|TRBJ2-5
TGTGCCACCAGCAGCTTGGGGACATCCCAAGAGACCCAGTACTTC
CATSSLGTSQETQYF
>TRBD1|TRBV10-3|.|TRBJ1-5
TGTGCCAGCGCGGACAGGGAGATTTATCAGCCCCAGCATTTT
CASADREIYQPQHF
>.|TRBV5-6|many|TRBJ2-3
TGTGCCAGCAGCTTGGGGCCTAGTTCGGATACGCAGTATTTT
CASSLGPSSDTQYF
>.|TRBV5-1|many|TRBJ1-1
TGCGCCAGCAGCTTGCAGGGCGGCACTGAAGCTTTCTTT
CASSLQGGTEAFF
>TRBD1|TRBV5-6|.|TRBJ2-7
TGTGCCAGCAGCAATGCAGGGGGCTCCTACGAGCAGTACTTC
CASSNAGGSYEQYF
>TRBD2|TRBV5-4|.|TRBJ2-1
TGTGCCAGCACCCGTCCGGGGGGTAGCGGGGGGCCGTATGAGCAGTTCTTC
CASTRPGGSGGPYEQFF
>TRBD1|TRBV10-3|.|TRBJ2-1
TGCGCCATCCGGACAGGAGAGCACAATGAGCAGCTCTTC
CAIRTGEHNEQLF